Listed here are 32 T cell receptor beta chains from one sample, sequenced in a study of molecular identifiers for immune sequencing clone quantification. TCRdb re-derived calls from the PCR reads in MiXCR, one entry per CDR3 protein. The table records approximately 100,000 distinct CDR3 sequences, 36% of them present only once. The sequencing sample was made of naive CD8+ T cells from blood, with Jurkat cell RNA spiked in. Subset reported: FACS-sorted CD8+CD4-CCR7+CD45RA+ naive T cells. These receptors were obtained from a human donor in good health. Some libraries in this study had Jurkat cell RNA spiked in.

To note about this clonotype: Sequence at one end of the junction differs from germline and may be a read error. This chain joins TRBV27 and TRBJ2-5; the match to TRBD2 covers 9 bases. The V gene's germline CDR1 is MNHEY and CDR2 SMNVEV (reference sequence). The CDR3 length is 11 residues. CDR3 DNA sequence: TGTGCCAGCTGTTTAGCGGGGGCCCAGTACTTC. Its protein is CASCLAGAQYF.

This clonotype was observed at least ten times. The chain joins TRBV7-2 to TRBJ2-1, with D possibly TRBD1 on 5 matching bases. This CDR3 comprises 14 residues. The V gene's germline CDR1 is SGHTA and CDR2 FQGNSA. V was clipped by 5 bases and J by 0 bases, with 8 bases between them. CDR3 in DNA: TGTGCCAGCAGCCCGACAGTCTCCTACAATGAGCAGTTCTTC. This sequence encodes CASSPTVSYNEQFF.

This clonotype has more than one count but fewer than ten. In DNA, the CDR3 is TGCGCCAGCGGGTCACGGGGCGAGCAGTACTTC. Its translation is CASGSRGEQYF. This chain links TRBV5-1 with TRBJ2-7; possibly TRBD2 for D (5 bases). V dropped 7 bases and J dropped 6 bases, with 11 bases sitting between them. The germline CDR1 and CDR2 sequences are SGHRS and YFSETQ. CDR3 length: 11 residues.

This clonotype was seen a handful of times. This chain connects TRBV6-1 to TRBJ2-7; either TRBD1 or TRBD2 may fit D (5 bases each). Germline V gene data show CDR1 as MNHNS and CDR2 as SASEGT. The CDR3 is made up of 12 amino acids. The V end was cut by 9 bases, the J end by 6 bases, with 15 bases between. CDR3 DNA sequence: TGTGCCAGTGGGACGGCCGCCCCCGAGCAGTACTTC. The encoded protein is CASGTAAPEQYF.

This clonotype came up a few times. The chain carries TRBV27 and TRBJ2-3; 11 bases match TRBD2. Germline values: CDR1 MNHEY, CDR2 SMNVEV (reference sequence). V was pared by 5 bases and J by 6 bases, with 7 bases of the junction left unmatched. The CDR3 consists of 15 residues. CDR3: CASSNSGRAVDTQYF. The CDR3 region has the DNA TGTGCCAGCAGTAATAGCGGGAGGGCCGTTGATACGCAGTATTTT.

The chain couples TRBV27 to TRBJ2-1; D call uncertain. The CDR3 runs 13 residues. Trimming took off 3 bases at V and 3 bases at J, with 6 bases between the two ends. CDR1 is MNHEY, CDR2 SMNVEV, per germline (reference sequence). Written as DNA, the CDR3 is TGTGCCAGCAGTTTCGGCAGCTACAATGAGCAGTTCTTC. The encoded protein is CASSFGSYNEQFF.

There are a few counts of this clonotype. This chain connects TRBV13 to TRBJ1-1, with D tentatively TRBD1 (5 bases). With 5 bases removed from V and 6 bases from J, the gap between germline ends came to 16 bases. The CDR3 is 14 amino acids. Looked up from germline, CDR1 is PRHDT and CDR2 is FYEKMQ (reference sequence). The CDR3 DNA follows: TGTGCCAGCAGCACCCCCCAGGGTTCGCCTGAAGCTTTCTTT. As protein: CASSTPQGSPEAFF.

This clonotype was observed a few times. The rearrangement uses TRBV2 and TRBJ2-7, with 7 bases lining up with TRBD1. Germline V CDR1 and CDR2: SNHLY, FYNNEI. The junction had 6 bases not matched to a gene; V was cut back by 2 bases and J by 2 bases. The CDR3 is 15 residues long. The CDR3 region is CASSEYRGPTYEQYF. In DNA, the CDR3 is TGTGCCAGCAGTGAATACAGGGGCCCCACCTACGAGCAGTACTTC.

V and J are TRBV3-1 and TRBJ2-5; D uncertain. CDR1 is LGHDT and CDR2 is YNNKEL in the germline V gene (reference sequence). CDR3 length equals 13 residues. Deletions cut 1 base from V and 7 bases from J, with 10 bases between. For the CDR3, the DNA is TGTGCCAGCAGCCAAGCCTTAGCCGGGACCCAGTACTTC. It yields the protein CASSQALAGTQYF.

This clonotype was detected a few times. The chain uses TRBV7-8 and TRBJ2-1; a weak D match, TRBD1 (6 bases). The germline V gene encodes CDR1 SGHVS and CDR2 FQNEAQ. This CDR3 comprises 13 residues. V was pared by 1 base and J by 10 bases, with 11 bases between. Here the CDR3 DNA reads TGTGCCAGCAGCTTAGGAGGGGGTTCCGAGCAGTTCTTC. As protein: CASSLGGGSEQFF.

The sample holds many counts of this clonotype. V and J are TRBV7-3 and TRBJ2-1; 7 bases are shared with TRBD2. Germline assignment: CDR1 SGHTA and CDR2 FQGTGA. Germline trimming cut 5 bases from V and 1 base from J; bases unmatched to any gene: 17. The CDR3 spans 19 residues. The CDR3 region has the DNA TGTGCCAGCAGCCAGGAAGGACTAGTCTCAAAGAGGTCCTACAATGAGCAGTTCTTC. Translated: CASSQEGLVSKRSYNEQFF.

This clonotype occurred many times. V and J are TRBV11-2 and TRBJ2-6; D is tentatively TRBD1 or TRBD2 (5 bases each). From germline, CDR1 is SGHAT and CDR2 FQNNGV. The length of the CDR3 is 18 residues. The germline V and J ends were trimmed by 0 bases and 0 bases, with 12 bases remaining between them. Here the CDR3 DNA reads TGTGCCAGCAGCTTAGATCCGGGGCCTAGCTCTGGGGCCAACGTCCTGACTTTC. It codes for CASSLDPGPSSGANVLTF. The whole variable domain, filled in from reference TRBV11-2 and TRBJ2-6, reads EAGVAQSPRYKIIEKRQSVAFWCNPISGHATLYWYQQILGQGPKLLIQFQNNGVVDDSQLPKDRFSAERLKGVDSTLKIQPAKLEDSAVYLCASSLDPGPSSGANVLTFGAGSRLTVL.

In its sample, this clonotype was seen once. In this CDR3 the conserved last residue, phenylalanine or tryptophan, is missing, so a read error is likely. The V call is TRBV28, the J call TRBJ2-2; D unresolved. Trimming took off 4 bases at V and 5 bases at J, with 17 bases between the two ends. The CDR3 runs to 16 residues. Germline V gene data show CDR1 as MDHEN and CDR2 as SYDVKM. The CDR3 protein is CASSSYRLVGTGELFL. The CDR3 nucleotides are TGTGCCAGCAGTTCATACCGATTAGTAGGAACCGGGGAGCTGTTTTTA.

The chain has TRBV7-9 and TRBJ2-7, with TRBD2 identical over 7 bases. The assigned J gene may be wrong: the sequence end matches TRBJ2-1 better. Germline V gene sequence: CDR1 SEHNR, CDR2 FQNEAQ (reference sequence). The CDR3 loop spans 15 amino acids. CDR3 nucleotide sequence: TGTGCCAGCAGCCTTAGCGGGCCAAGCTCCTACGAGCAGTTCTTC. It codes for CASSLSGPSSYEQFF.

This clonotype was observed many times. The rearrangement joins TRBV27 to TRBJ1-5, with D hard to call. Per germline, CDR1 MNHEY and CDR2 SMNVEV (reference sequence). This CDR3 is built from 14 residues. The germline V and J ends were trimmed by 0 bases and 0 bases, with 3 bases remaining between them. The chain's CDR3 is CASSLSVSNQPQHF. The CDR3 nucleotides are TGTGCCAGCAGTTTATCAGTTAGCAATCAGCCCCAGCATTTT.

This clonotype was counted between two and nine times. V and J are TRBV27 and TRBJ2-3, with D perhaps assigned TRBD1 or TRBD2 (5 bases each). The germline V gene encodes CDR1 MNHEY and CDR2 SMNVEV (reference sequence). The germline V and J ends were trimmed by 7 bases and 3 bases, with 20 bases remaining between them. There are 16 residues in the CDR3. The CDR3 reads CASTHLVTGRTDTQYF. The CDR3 region has the DNA TGTGCCAGCACTCATCTCGTGACGGGACGGACAGATACGCAGTATTTT.

This clonotype was seen repeatedly, ten times or more. The chain is built from TRBV19 and TRBJ1-3; D might be TRBD1 (5 bases). The V gene lost 10 bases and the J gene lost 0 bases, with 10 bases spanning the gap. The CDR3 is 13 amino acids. CDR1 and CDR2 from the germline V gene are LNHDA and SQIVND (reference sequence). Here the CDR3 DNA reads TGTGCCACGGGACGGACCTCTGGAAACACCATATATTTT. Its translation is CATGRTSGNTIYF.

This clonotype came up once. Sequence at one end of the junction differs from germline and may be a read error. The chain carries TRBV12-3 or TRBV12-4 and TRBJ2-5; D tentatively reads TRBD1 or TRBD2 (6 bases each). The CDR3 has 15 amino acids. DNA of the CDR3: TGTGCCAGCACCACCGGGGGCCCGTACCAAGAGCCCCAGTACTTC. It codes for CASTTGGPYQEPQYF.

Note on this clonotype: The CDR3 ends on some other residue instead of the conserved phenylalanine or tryptophan, so this is likely a read error. This chain links TRBV7-9 with TRBJ2-3; tentative D call: TRBD2 (6 bases). The germline V and J ends were trimmed by 1 base and 0 bases, with 14 bases remaining between them. The CDR3 has 17 residues. Germline CDR1 is SEHNR and CDR2 is FQNEAQ (reference sequence). The CDR3 here is CASSLDWGSGSTDTQYL. Written as DNA, the CDR3 is TGTGCCAGCAGCTTAGATTGGGGTAGCGGCAGCACAGATACGCAGTATCTT.

The chain combines TRBV7-7 with TRBJ2-5; D may match TRBD1 or TRBD2 (6 bases each). V was clipped by 5 bases and J by 5 bases, with 15 bases between them. CDR1 is SSHAT and CDR2 is FNYEAQ in the germline V gene (reference sequence). The CDR3 contains 14 residues. CDR3 in DNA: TGTGCCAGCAGCCGGGGGCATTCAGAGGAGACCCAGTACTTC. It is translated as CASSRGHSEETQYF. Drawing the rest from reference TRBV7-7 and TRBJ2-5, the complete variable domain is GAGVSQSPRYKVTKRGQDVTLRCDPISSHATLYWYQQALGQGPEFLTYFNYEAQPDKSGLPSDRFSAERPEGSISTLTIQRTEQRDSAMYRCASSRGHSEETQYFGPGTRLLVL.

CDR3 bases: TGCGCCAGCAGCTTGGCTGTCAGTTCAGATACGCAGTATTTT. As protein: CASSLAVSSDTQYF. J is TRBJ2-3 and V is TRBV5-1; D ambiguous. The CDR3 runs to 14 residues. The germline gives CDR1 SGHRS, CDR2 YFSETQ. V gave up 0 bases and J gave up 4 bases, with 9 bases separating them.

About this clonotype itself: A much larger clone lies a single base off, so this may be a read error. The V call is TRBV12-3 or TRBV12-4, the J call TRBJ2-1; D unclear. The length of the CDR3 is 11 residues. The CDR3 is CASSQYSEQFF. The DNA of the CDR3 is TGTGCCAGCAGCCAATACAGTGAGCAGTTCTTC.

This clonotype has only a few counts. V and J are TRBV24-1 and TRBJ2-3, with D maybe TRBD2 (6 bases). Germline V gene data show CDR1 as KGHDR and CDR2 as SFDVKD. The germline V and J ends were trimmed by 9 bases and 2 bases, with 11 bases remaining between them. The CDR3 covers 13 residues. CDR3 region: CATGQGLTDTQYF. CDR3 coding DNA: TGTGCCACCGGTCAGGGACTCACAGATACGCAGTATTTT.

V gene TRBV7-9 combines with J gene TRBJ2-5; no reliable D call. From germline, CDR1 is SEHNR and CDR2 FQNEAQ (reference sequence). This CDR3 region has 15 residues. The germline V and J ends were trimmed by 2 bases and 1 base, with 11 bases remaining between them. The CDR3 DNA reads as TGTGCCAGCAGCTTATCCCTGAGCGCCCAAGAGACCCAGTACTTC. This encodes CASSLSLSAQETQYF. The full variable domain, its missing parts supplied by reference TRBV7-9 and TRBJ2-5, is DTGVSQNPRHKITKRGQNVTFRCDPISEHNRLYWYRQTLGQGPEFLTYFQNEAQLEKSRLLSDRFSAERPKGSFSTLEIQRTEQGDSAMYLCASSLSLSAQETQYFGPGTRLLVL.

Worth noting for this clonotype: A much larger clone sits a single nucleotide away, making a read error possible. The chain employs TRBV4-3 and TRBJ2-3; a possible D gene is TRBD2 (5 bases). There are 16 residues in the CDR3. From germline, CDR1 is LGHNA and CDR2 YSLEER. The CDR3 sequence is CARSQESLNGVHTQYF. The CDR3 DNA reads TGCGCCCGCAGCCAGGAAAGCCTCAACGGGGTACATACGCAGTATTTT.

V is TRBV7-9 and J is TRBJ2-3, with unresolved D. The V gene lost 5 bases and the J gene lost 0 bases, with 12 bases spanning the gap. The CDR3 loop spans 15 amino acids. Germline CDR1 is SEHNR and CDR2 is FQNEAQ (reference sequence). The CDR3 protein is CASSPEADSTDTQYF. Written as DNA, the CDR3 is TGTGCCAGCAGCCCCGAGGCCGATAGCACAGATACGCAGTATTTT.

This clonotype was observed many times. J is TRBJ2-7 and V is TRBV20-1; 11 nucleotides align to TRBD2. Germline-derived CDR1 and CDR2 are DFQATT and SNEGSKA (reference sequence). The CDR3 totals 15 residues. Trimming took 1 base from V and 4 from J; bases not matched to a gene: 6. The CDR3 loop is CSARVYSGRVYEQYF. In DNA, the CDR3 is TGCAGTGCTAGAGTTTATAGCGGGAGGGTTTACGAGCAGTACTTC.

The sample holds many counts of this clonotype. The genes are TRBV9 and TRBJ1-1, with a weak D call TRBD1 (5 bases). Germline V CDR1 and CDR2: SGDLS, YYNGEE. This CDR3 comprises 14 residues. V was trimmed by 5 bases and J by 1 base, leaving 12 bases between them. The CDR3 nucleotides are TGTGCCAGCAGTTTGGGACTTTCGAACACTGAAGCTTTCTTT. This codes for CASSLGLSNTEAFF.

The rearrangement joins TRBV25-1 to TRBJ1-3; D unclear. V lost 4 bases and J lost 3, with 10 bases in between. The CDR3 is 14 residues long. Per germline, CDR1 MGHDK and CDR2 SYGVNS. Here the CDR3 reads CASSVRDSGNTIYF. The CDR3 nucleotides are TGTGCCAGCAGTGTCCGGGATAGTGGAAACACCATATATTTT.

This clonotype has just a few counts. The rearrangement joins TRBV19 to TRBJ1-5; D is unclear. V was cut by 1 base and J by 4 bases, with 8 bases left in between. This CDR3 spans 14 amino acids. Looked up from germline, CDR1 is LNHDA and CDR2 is SQIVND (reference sequence). CDR3 sequence reads: CASSIVRNNQPQHF. CDR3 nucleotide sequence: TGTGCCAGTAGTATAGTGCGGAATAATCAGCCCCAGCATTTT.

The chain recombines TRBV21-1 with TRBJ2-4. TRBV21-1 is a pseudogene. The CDR3 spans 14 residues. The CDR3, as DNA: TGTGCCAGCAGCCGGGGGCTAGCCAAAAACATTCGGTACTTC. Its protein is CASSRGLAKNIRYF.

In the case of this clonotype: This may stem from a read error, because a much larger clone lies one nucleotide away. The chain links TRBV29-1 to TRBJ2-4; D unresolved. CDR3 length: 12 amino acids. Trimming stripped 6 bases from V and 3 bases from J, with 9 bases between. The germline gives CDR1 SQVTM, CDR2 ANQGSEA. The CDR3, as DNA: TGCAGCGTCTTGCGGATCAAAAACATTCAGTACTTC. Residues: CSVLRIKNIQYF.